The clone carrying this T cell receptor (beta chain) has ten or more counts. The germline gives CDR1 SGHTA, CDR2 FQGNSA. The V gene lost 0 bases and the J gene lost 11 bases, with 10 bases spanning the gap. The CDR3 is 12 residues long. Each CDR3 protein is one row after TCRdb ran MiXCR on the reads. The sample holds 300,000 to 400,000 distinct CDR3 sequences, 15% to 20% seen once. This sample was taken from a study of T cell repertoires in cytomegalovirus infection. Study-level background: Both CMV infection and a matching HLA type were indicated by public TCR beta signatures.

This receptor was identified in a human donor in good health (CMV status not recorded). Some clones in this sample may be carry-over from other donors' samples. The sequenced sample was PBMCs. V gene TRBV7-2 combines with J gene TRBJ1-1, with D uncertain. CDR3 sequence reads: CASSLATVGAFF. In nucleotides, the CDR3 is TGTGCCAGCAGCTTAGCCACAGTGGGGGCTTTCTTT.